The present T cell receptor beta chain was sequenced within a study of CD8+CD57+ T cells in acquired aplastic anemia. Study as a whole: 3.2 ug was the average amount of DNA from sorted CD4+ and CD8+ cells.

Patients chosen for sequencing had shown CD8+CD57+ cell expansion by flow cytometry. No therapy had been given to the patients at the time of blood sampling. V was clipped by 6 bases and J by 3 bases, with 18 bases between them. Germline-derived CDR1 and CDR2 are MGHDK and SYGVNS. CDR3 length: 15 residues. According to the study, genomic DNA was the template for TCR beta VDJ and CDR3 profiling. MiXCR was run by TCRdb on the reads, yielding one entry per CDR3 protein. The sample shows more than 150,000 distinct CDR3 sequences, 48% of them seen only once. The TCR was taken from a human donor with aplastic anemia. V usage is TRBV25-1 and J usage is TRBJ2-7; D may be TRBD1 or TRBD2 (6 bases each). The sequenced sample was sorted CD4+, CD8+, or CD8+CD57+ T cells (not recorded which) from PBMCs. The CDR3, as DNA: TGTGCCAGCAGCGTTGAGGGGGGAAGGTTCTACGAGCAGTACTTC. Encoded protein: CASSVEGGRFYEQYF.